This T cell receptor beta chain originates from a study of CD8+ T cells in alopecia areata. About the study: Using the percentage of affected scalp area, treated patients' severity was scored.

Worth noting for this clone: The antigen is undetermined.

The study, taken as a whole, reports: Throughout tofacitinib, many expanded lesional clones continued to persist in scalp and blood. Among the 100 top clones, expanded CD8+ clones, like scalp clonality, were significantly decreased by tofacitinib.

As to treatment: oral pan-JAK inhibitor, 5-10 mg twice daily. It was from alopecia areata patients that lesional scalp punch biopsies and peripheral blood were collected. As the sequencing template, cDNA was produced by extracting RNA and reverse transcribing it. TCRdb's copy holds only in-frame clones and misses some; the assay was immunoSEQ multiplex PCR. The sample lists over 70,000 clones; around 65% were seen once. V dropped 10 bases and J dropped 4 bases, with 4 bases sitting between them. The CDR3 runs 9 residues. Germline CDR1 is LGHNA and CDR2 is YSLEER. The chain has TRBV4-3 and TRBJ2-5; D gene ambiguous. The sequence was obtained from a human donor with alopecia areata. The sequences come from CD8+ T cells sorted from blood, collected at week 24, from a patient treated with tofacitinib. CDR3 coding DNA: TGCGCCATCGTAGAGACCCAGTACTTC. Amino acids: CAIVETQYF.